These 16 T cell receptor beta chains were sequenced from one sample in a study of T cell clusters in autoimmune cytopenias. TRB rearrangements were amplified by touch-down multiplex PCR with mixed TRB-A/B primers. TCRdb processed the multiplex PCR reads again and assigns one entry to each CDR3 protein, with no DNA. Here the sample table reports about 5,300 distinct CDR3 sequences. Some 38,000 genome equivalents of blood DNA were amplified for TRB. This sample was shared with a second study, whose subject was T cell repertoires in aging, cancer and after chemotherapy.

Sample: peripheral blood. These receptors were obtained from a human donor in good health.

The V gene is TRBV7-6, the J gene TRBJ1-4; TCRdb's assignment of TRBD1 cannot be checked, as there is no DNA. Germline V lookup: CDR1 SGHVS, CDR2 FNYEAQ. The CDR3 consists of 13 residues. The CDR3 protein is CASSTYTRPKLFF.

The rearrangement links TRBV27 to TRBJ2-7; the TRBD2 assignment by TCRdb is unverifiable without DNA. Looked up from germline, CDR1 is MNHEY and CDR2 is SMNVEV (reference sequence). The CDR3 sequence is 16 residues long. The CDR3 protein is CASSLSSSGSSYEQYF.

The chain uses TRBV6-5 and TRBJ1-1; TCRdb outputs TRBD1, but without DNA this stays unchecked. The CDR3 has 17 residues. CDR1 and CDR2 from the germline V gene are MNHEY and SVGAGI. CDR3 loop: CASSSQGTGAGGTEAFF.

The chain couples TRBV10-2 to TRBJ2-3; absent DNA, TCRdb's TRBD2 call cannot be checked. The germline V gene encodes CDR1 WSHSY and CDR2 SAAADI. The CDR3 extends over 17 amino acids. CDR3 loop: CASTRGTSGGGTDTQYF.

Frequency places this clonotype as medium-sized. The chain links TRBV30 to TRBJ1-2. Germline lookup yields CDR1 GTSNPN and CDR2 SVGIG (reference sequence). This CDR3 has 15 amino acids. CDR3 residues: CAWSVLSREGNGYTF.

This clonotype is deemed medium-sized (0.01 to 0.1%) by its frequency. V and J are TRBV5-6 and TRBJ2-6. Germline V lookup: CDR1 SGHDT, CDR2 YYEEEE. CDR3 length equals 13 residues. CDR3 protein: CASSYSGANVLTF.

This clonotype is deemed medium-sized by its frequency. This chain joins TRBV18 and TRBJ2-5; TCRdb names TRBD1, which stays unverified in the absence of DNA. The V gene's germline CDR1 is KGHSH and CDR2 LQKENI. The CDR3 totals 16 residues. This chain's CDR3 is CASSTDLGRAQETQYF.

Judged by frequency, this clonotype is medium-sized (0.01 to 0.1%). The genes are TRBV13 and TRBJ2-1; the TCRdb call, TRBD1, lacks DNA for checking. CDR3 length: 16 amino acids. Germline V CDR1 and CDR2: PRHDT, FYEKMQ (reference sequence). This CDR3 reads CASSLGGQGALNEQFF.

Judged by frequency, this clonotype is medium-sized (0.01 to 0.1%). J is TRBJ1-2 and V is TRBV5-5. Germline V gene sequence: CDR1 SGHKS, CDR2 YYEKEE (reference sequence). The CDR3 has 13 residues. The CDR3 reads CASSLDRHYGYTF.

J is TRBJ2-7 and V is TRBV6-6. The CDR3 is 12 residues long. From germline, CDR1 is MNHNY and CDR2 SVGAGI (reference sequence). This CDR3 is CASSYSDYEQYF.

This clonotype counts as medium-sized (0.01 to 0.1%) by frequency. This chain uses TRBV10-3 with TRBJ2-2; TCRdb gives TRBD1 as the D gene, but with no DNA this cannot be confirmed. Germline V gene lookup returns CDR1 ENHRY and CDR2 SYGVKD. The CDR3 is 15 amino acids. Here the CDR3 reads CATEVGGTNTGELFF.

This clonotype is identified as medium-sized from frequency. The CDR3 spells CAWSPGPYNEQFF. The chain recombines TRBV30 with TRBJ2-1; TCRdb selects TRBD1, and the lack of DNA leaves this call unchecked. The CDR3 is 13 amino acids. CDR1 GTSNPN and CDR2 SVGIG come from the germline V gene (reference sequence).

This chain links TRBV12-3 or TRBV12-4 with TRBJ2-3. This CDR3 has 11 amino acids. The CDR3: CASSELNTQYF.

Its frequency marks this clonotype as medium-sized. The chain combines TRBV15 with TRBJ2-5. Germline CDR1 and CDR2: LNHNV and YYDKDF (reference sequence). The CDR3 contains 16 residues. CDR3 in amino acids: CATSRGVGISEETQYF.

This clonotype registers medium-sized by frequency. V gene TRBV19 combines with J gene TRBJ2-5; TCRdb proposes TRBD2, but this gene call is untestable without DNA. Germline V gene lookup returns CDR1 LNHDA and CDR2 SQIVND (reference sequence). This CDR3 spans 12 amino acids. CDR3 protein: CASSRGDETQYF.

V gene TRBV12-3 or TRBV12-4 combines with J gene TRBJ2-2; without DNA, the TCRdb call of TRBD2 cannot be checked. This CDR3 is built from 16 residues. The CDR3 loop is CASSGGDYTNTGELFF.